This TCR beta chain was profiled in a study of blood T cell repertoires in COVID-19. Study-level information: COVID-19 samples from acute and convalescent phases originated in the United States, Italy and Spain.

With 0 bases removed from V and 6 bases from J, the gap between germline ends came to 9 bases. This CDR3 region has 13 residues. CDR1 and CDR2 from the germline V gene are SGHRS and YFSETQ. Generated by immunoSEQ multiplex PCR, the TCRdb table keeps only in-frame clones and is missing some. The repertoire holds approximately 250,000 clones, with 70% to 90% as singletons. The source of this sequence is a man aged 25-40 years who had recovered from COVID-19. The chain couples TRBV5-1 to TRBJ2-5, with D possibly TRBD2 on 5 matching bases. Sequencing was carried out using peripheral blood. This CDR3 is CASSLDGGQTQYF. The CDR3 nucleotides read TGCGCCAGCAGCTTGGACGGAGGACAGACCCAGTACTTC.